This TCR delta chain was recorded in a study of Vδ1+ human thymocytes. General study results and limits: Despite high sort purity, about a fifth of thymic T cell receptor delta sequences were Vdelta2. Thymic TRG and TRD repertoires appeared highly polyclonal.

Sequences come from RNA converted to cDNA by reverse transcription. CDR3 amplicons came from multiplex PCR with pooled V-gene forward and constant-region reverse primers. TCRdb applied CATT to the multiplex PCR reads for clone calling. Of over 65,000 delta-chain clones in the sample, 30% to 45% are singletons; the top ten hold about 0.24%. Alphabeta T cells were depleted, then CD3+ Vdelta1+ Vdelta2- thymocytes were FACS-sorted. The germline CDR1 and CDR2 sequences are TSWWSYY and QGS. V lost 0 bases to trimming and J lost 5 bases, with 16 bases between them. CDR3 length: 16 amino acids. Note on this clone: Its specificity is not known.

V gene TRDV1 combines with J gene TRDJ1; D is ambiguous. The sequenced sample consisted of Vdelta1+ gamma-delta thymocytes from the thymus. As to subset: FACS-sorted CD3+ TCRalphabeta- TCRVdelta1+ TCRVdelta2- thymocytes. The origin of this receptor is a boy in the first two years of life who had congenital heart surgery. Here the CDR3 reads CALGELLRLYKDKLIF. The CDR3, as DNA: TGTGCTCTTGGGGAACTTCTACGGCTTTACAAAGATAAACTCATCTTT.